Each of the 15 T cell receptor beta chains below was sequenced from the same sample in a study of blood T cell repertoires in COVID-19. Sequencing used immunoSEQ multiplex PCR; TCRdb keeps in-frame clones, though not all of them. This table holds roughly 140,000 clones, approximately 80% found once. The sample was peripheral blood. The receptors were sampled from a human donor in a cohort sampled during active COVID-19.

This clone was found once. The gene calls are TRBV24-1 and TRBJ2-7, with 8 bases identical to TRBD1. V lost 6 bases, J lost 9 bases, and 18 bases stayed unmatched. The CDR3 sequence is 16 residues long. From germline, CDR1 is KGHDR and CDR2 SFDVKD. CDR3 protein: CATSPSDRDRPLLQYF. The CDR3 nucleotides read TGTGCCACCAGTCCCAGCGACCGGGACAGGCCCCTCTTGCAGTACTTC.

The chain has TRBV5-1 and TRBJ2-1; tentatively, D is TRBD1 (7 bases). The V end lost 4 bases, the J end lost 2 bases, and 16 bases lay between the germline ends. This CDR3 is 16 amino acids long. The germline V gene encodes CDR1 SGHRS and CDR2 YFSETQ. The CDR3, as DNA: TGCGCCAGCAGCCCCTCCGGAGGGGGCCCCTACAATGAGCAGTTCTTC. Translating gives CASSPSGGGPYNEQFF.

The rearrangement joins TRBV12-1 to TRBJ2-2; the table's D call TRBD2 went unverified against the DNA. TRBV12-1 is reported as a pseudogene. The length of the CDR3 is 18 residues. The chain's CDR3 is CASSPGPRLAYSTGELFF. In DNA, the CDR3 is TGTGCCAGCAGCCCAGGGCCGCGACTAGCGTATTCCACCGGGGAGCTGTTTTTT.

This chain links TRBV20-1 with TRBJ2-7; 8 nucleotides line up with TRBD1. In germline, CDR1 is DFQATT, CDR2 SNEGSKA (reference sequence). The CDR3 runs to 15 residues. V lost 3 bases to trimming and J lost 0 bases; unmatched junction nucleotides: 7. CDR3 region: CSASSTQGASYEQYF. CDR3 nucleotides: TGCAGTGCTAGTTCTACCCAGGGGGCCTCCTACGAGCAGTACTTC.

The chain combines TRBV5-8 with TRBJ2-1, with TRBD2 identical over 8 bases. Germline loops: CDR1 SGHTS, CDR2 YDEGEE. V was pared by 1 base and J by 4 bases, with 4 bases of the junction left unmatched. The CDR3 is 15 amino acids. This chain's CDR3 is CASSLRGGLYNEQFF. CDR3 sequence (DNA): TGTGCCAGCAGCTTGCGGGGGGGCCTGTACAATGAGCAGTTCTTC.

The chain uses TRBV11-2 and TRBJ1-6; D uncertain. Trimming left V 5 bases short and J 8 bases short, with 16 bases between. The germline gives CDR1 SGHAT, CDR2 FQNNGV. The CDR3 is 15 amino acids. CDR3 loop: CASSLVRLWDSPLHF. CDR3 in DNA: TGTGCCAGCAGCCTAGTACGACTTTGGGATTCACCCCTCCACTTT. Full variable domain (rest looked up from reference TRBV11-2 and TRBJ1-6): EAGVAQSPRYKIIEKRQSVAFWCNPISGHATLYWYQQILGQGPKLLIQFQNNGVVDDSQLPKDRFSAERLKGVDSTLKIQPAKLEDSAVYLCASSLVRLWDSPLHFGNGTRLTVT.

J is TRBJ2-1 and V is TRBV18; 11 nucleotides line up with TRBD1. V trimming: 6 bases; J trimming: 5 bases; junction bases outside the gene matches: 6. The germline gives CDR1 KGHSH, CDR2 LQKENI. This CDR3 has 15 amino acids. The CDR3 DNA reads as TGTGCCAGCTCCCCAGGGACAGGGGGGGACAATGAGCAGTTCTTC. Amino acid sequence: CASSPGTGGDNEQFF.

The gene calls are TRBV5-1 and TRBJ2-7, with D hard to call. The V and J ends lost 0 bases and 4 bases respectively, with 11 bases between them. Germline V gene data show CDR1 as SGHRS and CDR2 as YFSETQ. The CDR3 length is 14 residues. The CDR3 nucleotides read TGCGCCAGCAGCTTGGATAGTCCCTTTTACGAGCAGTACTTC. This codes for CASSLDSPFYEQYF.

This clone was detected only once. V usage is TRBV5-5 and J usage is TRBJ1-2; perhaps TRBD1 as D (5 bases). This CDR3 is built from 17 residues. Deletions cut 0 bases from V and 1 base from J, with 16 bases between. The germline CDR1 and CDR2 sequences are SGHKS and YYEKEE (reference sequence). CDR3: CASSLVLALQGNYGYTF. CDR3 bases: TGTGCCAGCAGCTTGGTGCTAGCGCTGCAGGGTAACTATGGCTACACCTTC.

J is TRBJ2-3 and V is TRBV5-1; 9 bases line up with TRBD2. The V and J ends lost 2 bases and 2 bases, in that order; junction bases with no gene match: 3. Germline V gives CDR1 SGHRS, CDR2 YFSETQ. The CDR3 loop spans 15 amino acids. The DNA of the CDR3 is TGCGCCAGCAGCTTTGAGCGGGGGGACACAGATACGCAGTATTTT. It translates to CASSFERGDTDTQYF.

This chain uses TRBV5-1 with TRBJ1-1; no firm D call. The germline V and J ends were trimmed by 0 bases and 2 bases, with 8 bases remaining between them. Germline lookup yields CDR1 SGHRS and CDR2 YFSETQ. The CDR3 totals 14 residues. The DNA for the CDR3 is TGCGCCAGCAGCTTGGGGGCGGGAAACACTGAAGCTTTCTTT. Its protein product is CASSLGAGNTEAFF.

V is TRBV2 and J is TRBJ1-5; a weak D match, TRBD1 (5 bases). The CDR3 has 14 residues. Germline loops: CDR1 SNHLY, CDR2 FYNNEI. V was cut by 4 bases and J by 4 bases, with 11 bases left in between. CDR3 region: CASSVGRTNQPQHF. The CDR3 DNA reads TGTGCCAGCAGTGTTGGCAGGACAAATCAGCCCCAGCATTTT.

The chain employs TRBV5-6 and TRBJ1-2; 7 positions match TRBD1. V was clipped by 1 base and J by 4 bases; unmatched bases: 1. Per the germline V gene, CDR1 is SGHDT and CDR2 is YYEEEE. This CDR3 comprises 13 residues. CDR3 coding DNA: TGTGCCAGCAGCTTGCAGGGGGGCTATGGCTACACCTTC. Protein product: CASSLQGGYGYTF.

The chain combines TRBV7-6 with TRBJ2-7; possibly TRBD1 for D (6 bases). Germline V gene lookup returns CDR1 SGHVS and CDR2 FNYEAQ. The V end lost 4 bases, the J end lost 6 bases, and 19 bases lay between the germline ends. The CDR3 length is 15 residues. The CDR3 here is CASSSTGTRLGEQYF. CDR3 coding DNA: TGTGCCAGCAGCTCGACCGGGACACGGTTAGGCGAGCAGTACTTC.

The chain couples TRBV14 to TRBJ2-1; TRBD1 might be the D (6 bases). The V end lost 3 bases, the J end lost 9 bases, and 30 bases lay between the germline ends. Germline V gene sequence: CDR1 SGHDN, CDR2 FVKESK. The CDR3 extends over 19 amino acids. CDR3 coding DNA: TGTGCCAGCAGCCACCCTTTGGGGGACAATATATTGGGGGCGGGTGAGCAGTTCTTC. The encoded protein is CASSHPLGDNILGAGEQFF.